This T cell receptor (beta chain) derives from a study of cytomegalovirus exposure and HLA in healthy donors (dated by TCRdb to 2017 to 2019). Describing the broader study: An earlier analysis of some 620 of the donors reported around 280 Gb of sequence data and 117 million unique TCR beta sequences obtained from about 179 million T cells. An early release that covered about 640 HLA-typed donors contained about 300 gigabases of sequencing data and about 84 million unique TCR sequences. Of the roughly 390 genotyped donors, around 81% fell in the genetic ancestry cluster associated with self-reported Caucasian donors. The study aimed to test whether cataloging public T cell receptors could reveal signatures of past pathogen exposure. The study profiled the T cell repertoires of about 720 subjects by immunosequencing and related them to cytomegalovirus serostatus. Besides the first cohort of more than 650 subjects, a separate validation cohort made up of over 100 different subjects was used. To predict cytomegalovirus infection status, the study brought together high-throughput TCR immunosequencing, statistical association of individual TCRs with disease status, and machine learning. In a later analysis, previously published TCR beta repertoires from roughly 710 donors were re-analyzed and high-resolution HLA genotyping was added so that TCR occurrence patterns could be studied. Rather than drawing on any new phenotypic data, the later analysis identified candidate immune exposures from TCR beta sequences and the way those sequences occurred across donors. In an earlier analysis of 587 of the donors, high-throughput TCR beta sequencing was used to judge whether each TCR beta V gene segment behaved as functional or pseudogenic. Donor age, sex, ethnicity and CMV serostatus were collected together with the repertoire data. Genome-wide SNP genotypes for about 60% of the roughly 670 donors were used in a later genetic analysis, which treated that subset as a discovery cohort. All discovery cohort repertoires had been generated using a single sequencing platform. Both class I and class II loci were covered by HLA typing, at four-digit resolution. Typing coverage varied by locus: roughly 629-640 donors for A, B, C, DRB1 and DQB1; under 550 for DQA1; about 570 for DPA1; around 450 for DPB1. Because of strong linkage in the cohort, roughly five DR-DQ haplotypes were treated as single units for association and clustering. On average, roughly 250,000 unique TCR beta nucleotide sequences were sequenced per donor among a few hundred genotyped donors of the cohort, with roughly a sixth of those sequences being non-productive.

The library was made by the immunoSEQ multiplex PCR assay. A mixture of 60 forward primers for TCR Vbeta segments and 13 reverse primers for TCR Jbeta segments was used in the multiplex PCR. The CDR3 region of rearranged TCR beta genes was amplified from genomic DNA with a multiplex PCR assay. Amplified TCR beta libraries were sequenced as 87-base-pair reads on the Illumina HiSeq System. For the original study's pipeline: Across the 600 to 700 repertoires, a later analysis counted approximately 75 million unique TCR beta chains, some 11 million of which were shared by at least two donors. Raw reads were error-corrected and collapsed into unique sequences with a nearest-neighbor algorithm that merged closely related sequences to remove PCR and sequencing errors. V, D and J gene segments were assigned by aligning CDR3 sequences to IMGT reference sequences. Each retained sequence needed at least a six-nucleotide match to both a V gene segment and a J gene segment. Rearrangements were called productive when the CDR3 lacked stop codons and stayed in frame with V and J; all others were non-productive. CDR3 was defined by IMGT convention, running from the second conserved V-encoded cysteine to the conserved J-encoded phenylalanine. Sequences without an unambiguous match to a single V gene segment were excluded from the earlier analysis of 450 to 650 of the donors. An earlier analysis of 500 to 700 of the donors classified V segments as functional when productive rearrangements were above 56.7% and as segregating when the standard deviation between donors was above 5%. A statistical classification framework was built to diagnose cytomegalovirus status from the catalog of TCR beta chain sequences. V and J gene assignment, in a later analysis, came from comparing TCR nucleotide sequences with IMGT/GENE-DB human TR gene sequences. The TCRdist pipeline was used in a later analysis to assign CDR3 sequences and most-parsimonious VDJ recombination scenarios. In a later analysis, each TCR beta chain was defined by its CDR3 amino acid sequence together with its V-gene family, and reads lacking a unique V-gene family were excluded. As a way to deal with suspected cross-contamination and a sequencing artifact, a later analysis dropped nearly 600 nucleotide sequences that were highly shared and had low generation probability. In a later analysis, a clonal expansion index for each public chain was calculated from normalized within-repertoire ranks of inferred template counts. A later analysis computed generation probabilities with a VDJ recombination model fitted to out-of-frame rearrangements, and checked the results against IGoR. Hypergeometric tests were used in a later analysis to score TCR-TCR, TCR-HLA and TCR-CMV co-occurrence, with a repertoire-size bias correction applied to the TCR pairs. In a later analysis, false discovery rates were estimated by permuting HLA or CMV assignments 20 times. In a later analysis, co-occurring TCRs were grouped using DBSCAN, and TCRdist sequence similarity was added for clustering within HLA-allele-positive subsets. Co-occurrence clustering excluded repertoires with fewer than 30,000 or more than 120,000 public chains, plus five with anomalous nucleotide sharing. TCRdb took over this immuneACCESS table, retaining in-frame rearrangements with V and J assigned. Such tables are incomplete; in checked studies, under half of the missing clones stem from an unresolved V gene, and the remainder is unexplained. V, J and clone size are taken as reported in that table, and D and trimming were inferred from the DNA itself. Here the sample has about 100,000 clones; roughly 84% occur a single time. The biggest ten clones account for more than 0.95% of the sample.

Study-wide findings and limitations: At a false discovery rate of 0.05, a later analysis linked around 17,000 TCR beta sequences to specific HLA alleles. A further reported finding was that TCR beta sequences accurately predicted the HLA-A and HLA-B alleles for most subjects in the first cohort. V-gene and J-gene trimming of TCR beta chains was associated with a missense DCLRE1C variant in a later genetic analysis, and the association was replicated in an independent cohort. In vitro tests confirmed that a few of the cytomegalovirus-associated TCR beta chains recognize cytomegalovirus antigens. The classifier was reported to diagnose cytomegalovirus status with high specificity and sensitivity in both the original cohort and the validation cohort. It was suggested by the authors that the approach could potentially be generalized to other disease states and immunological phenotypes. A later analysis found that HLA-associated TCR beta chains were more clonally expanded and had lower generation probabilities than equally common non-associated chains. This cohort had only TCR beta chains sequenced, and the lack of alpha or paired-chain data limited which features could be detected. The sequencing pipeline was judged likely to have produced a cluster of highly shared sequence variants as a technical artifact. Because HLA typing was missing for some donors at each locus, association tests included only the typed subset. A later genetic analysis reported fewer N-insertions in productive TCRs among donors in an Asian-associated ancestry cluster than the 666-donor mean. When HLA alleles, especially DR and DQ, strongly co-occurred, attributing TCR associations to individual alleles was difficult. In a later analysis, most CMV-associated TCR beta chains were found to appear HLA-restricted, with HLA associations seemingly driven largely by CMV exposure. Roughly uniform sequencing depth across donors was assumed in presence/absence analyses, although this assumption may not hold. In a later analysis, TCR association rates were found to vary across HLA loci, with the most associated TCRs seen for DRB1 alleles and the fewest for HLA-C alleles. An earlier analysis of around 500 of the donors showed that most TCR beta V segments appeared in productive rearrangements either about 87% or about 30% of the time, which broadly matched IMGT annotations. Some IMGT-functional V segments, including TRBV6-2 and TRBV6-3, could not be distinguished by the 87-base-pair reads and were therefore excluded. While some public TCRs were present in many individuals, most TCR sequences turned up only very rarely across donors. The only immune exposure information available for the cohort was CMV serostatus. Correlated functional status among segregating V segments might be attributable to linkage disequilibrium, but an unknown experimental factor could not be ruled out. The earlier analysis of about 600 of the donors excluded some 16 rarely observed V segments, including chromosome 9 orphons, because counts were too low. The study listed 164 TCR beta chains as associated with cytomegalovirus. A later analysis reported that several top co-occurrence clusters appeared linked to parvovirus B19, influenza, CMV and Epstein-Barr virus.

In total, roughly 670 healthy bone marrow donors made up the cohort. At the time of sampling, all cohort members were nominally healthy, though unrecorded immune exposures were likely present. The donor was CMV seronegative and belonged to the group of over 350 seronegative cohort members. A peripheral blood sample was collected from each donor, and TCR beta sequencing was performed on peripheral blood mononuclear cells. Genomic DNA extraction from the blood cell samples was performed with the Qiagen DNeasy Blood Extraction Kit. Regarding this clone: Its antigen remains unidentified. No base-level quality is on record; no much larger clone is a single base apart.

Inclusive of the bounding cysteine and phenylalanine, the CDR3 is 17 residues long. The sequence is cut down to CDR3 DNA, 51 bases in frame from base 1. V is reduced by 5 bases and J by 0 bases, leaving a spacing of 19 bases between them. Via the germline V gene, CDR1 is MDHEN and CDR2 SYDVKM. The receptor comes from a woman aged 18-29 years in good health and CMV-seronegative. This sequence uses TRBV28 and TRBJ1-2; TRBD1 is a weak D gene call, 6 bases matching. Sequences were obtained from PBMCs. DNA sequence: TGTGCCAGCAGTGGGGGCAGGGGACGAATTTCTAACTATGGCTACACCTTC. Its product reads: CASSGGRGRISNYGYTF.